What follows are 21 T cell receptor beta chains derived from one specimen sequenced in a study of cytotoxic CD8 clonotypes in ibrutinib-treated CLL. Method: immunoSEQ multiplex PCR; TCRdb's copy keeps in-frame clones and lacks some. Of roughly 47,000 clones listed, around half are singletons. Material: PBMCs, obtained after 12 months of ibrutinib treatment. These receptors came from a human donor with chronic lymphocytic leukemia.

V gene TRBV2 combines with J gene TRBJ1-5; perhaps TRBD1 as D (5 bases). The CDR3 is 15 amino acids. The germline V and J ends were trimmed by 2 bases and 0 bases, with 8 bases remaining between them. Germline values: CDR1 SNHLY, CDR2 FYNNEI. DNA for the CDR3: TGTGCCAGCAGTGAAACAGGATATAGCAATCAGCCCCAGCATTTT. Its translation: CASSETGYSNQPQHF. The variable domain in full, completed from reference TRBV2 and TRBJ1-5, reads EPEVTQTPSHQVTQMGQEVILRCVPISNHLYFYWYRQILGQKVEFLVSFYNNEISEKSEIFDDQFSVERPDGSNFTLKIRSTKLEDSAMYFCASSETGYSNQPQHFGDGTRLSIL.

V gene TRBV5-6 combines with J gene TRBJ2-3; possibly TRBD1 or TRBD2 for D (5 bases each). The CDR3 extends over 14 amino acids. In germline, CDR1 is SGHDT, CDR2 YYEEEE. V gave up 4 bases and J gave up 5 bases, with 14 bases separating them. The CDR3, as DNA: TGTGCCAGCAGCGGGGCTAGCAAGGAAGATACGCAGTATTTT. Protein product: CASSGASKEDTQYF.

The J gene is TRBJ2-1, the V gene TRBV4-1; D possibly corresponds to TRBD1 (7 bases). V shed 4 bases and J shed 8 bases, with 24 bases lying between them. The V gene's germline CDR1 is MGHRA and CDR2 YSYEKL. The CDR3 runs to 17 residues. In nucleotides, the CDR3 is TGCGCCAGCAGCCCCCGGGTAGCGGCAGGGGGATGGGATGAGCAGTTCTTC. It is translated as CASSPRVAAGGWDEQFF.

The V call is TRBV7-2, the J call TRBJ2-6; D remains ambiguous. Germline CDR1 SGHTA, CDR2 FQGNSA. The CDR3 is 15 residues long. V dropped 1 base and J dropped 2 bases, with 6 bases sitting between them. The CDR3 spells CASSLGRTGANVLTF. DNA of the CDR3: TGTGCCAGCAGCTTAGGAAGGACTGGGGCCAACGTCCTGACTTTC.

The V gene is TRBV5-4, the J gene TRBJ2-3, with D unclear. This CDR3 has 14 amino acids. Trimming pared 7 bases from V and 0 bases from J, leaving 12 bases between. Per germline, CDR1 SGHNT and CDR2 YYREEE (reference sequence). CDR3 amino acids: CASRRWASTDTQYF. CDR3 nucleotide sequence: TGTGCCAGCCGCCGGTGGGCTAGCACAGATACGCAGTATTTT. The full variable domain, with the rest looked up from reference TRBV5-4 and TRBJ2-3, is ETGVTQSPTHLIKTRGQQVTLRCSSQSGHNTVSWYQQALGQGPQFIFQYYREEENGRGNFPPRFSGLQFPNYSSELNVNALELDDSALYLCASRRWASTDTQYFGPGTRLTVL.

This clone was seen a single time. V is TRBV29-1 and J is TRBJ2-5; D is perhaps TRBD1 (6 bases). This CDR3 has 12 amino acids. Germline CDR1 reads SQVTM; CDR2 reads ANQGSEA. Trimming removed 3 bases at V and 2 bases at J, with 7 bases between. CDR3 sequence reads: CSVDDRQETQYF. The DNA of the CDR3 is TGCAGCGTTGATGACAGGCAAGAGACCCAGTACTTC.

This rearrangement joins TRBV18 to TRBJ2-2; 7 nucleotides agree with TRBD2. In germline, CDR1 is KGHSH, CDR2 LQKENI. The CDR3 sequence is 17 residues long. The ends lost 6 bases at V and 5 bases at J; junction bases unmatched: 15. CDR3 coding DNA: TGTGCCAGCTCGCCGTCGAGTAGCGGGCACTTTACCGGGGAGCTGTTTTTT. As protein: CASSPSSSGHFTGELFF.

This chain joins TRBV19 and TRBJ2-5; the match to TRBD2 covers 12 bases. Germline loops: CDR1 LNHDA, CDR2 SQIVND (reference sequence). J was trimmed by 6 bases and V by 8 bases; bases with no gene match: 13. The CDR3 spans 16 residues. The CDR3 loop reads CASGPTGLAGYQTQYF. The DNA of the CDR3 is TGTGCCAGTGGCCCTACAGGACTAGCGGGGTACCAGACCCAGTACTTC.

This clone has only a few counts. The chain employs TRBV15 and TRBJ2-7, with TRBD1 matching 10 bases. Per the germline V gene, CDR1 is LNHNV and CDR2 is YYDKDF (reference sequence). Trimming removed 1 base from V and 5 bases from J; junction bases left unmatched: 5. The CDR3 consists of 15 residues. The CDR3 DNA sequence: TGTGCCACCAGCAGAGCTGGACAGGGGGGCCACGAGCAGTACTTC. Its protein is CATSRAGQGGHEQYF.

This clone is medium-sized within its sample. This sequence joins TRBV6-5 and TRBJ2-3; TRBD1 matches at 10 bases. The V gene's germline CDR1 is MNHEY and CDR2 SVGAGI. V shed 1 base, J shed 4 bases, and the junction held 5 bases outside the gene matches. The CDR3 consists of 16 residues. The CDR3: CASSYWGQGNADTQYF. CDR3 sequence (DNA): TGTGCCAGCAGTTACTGGGGACAGGGGAACGCAGATACGCAGTATTTT.

The chain joins TRBV30 to TRBJ2-7; the match to TRBD1 covers 11 bases. Per germline, CDR1 GTSNPN and CDR2 SVGIG (reference sequence). There are 14 residues in the CDR3. V dropped 2 bases and J dropped 5; count of bases not matched to a gene: 5. The CDR3 sequence: CAWSTLDRGHEQYF. CDR3 DNA: TGTGCCTGGAGTACCCTGGACAGGGGGCACGAGCAGTACTTC.

The V and J genes are TRBV29-1 and TRBJ2-5; TRBD2 matches at 12 bases. Germline V gene lookup returns CDR1 SQVTM and CDR2 ANQGSEA. The V gene end was trimmed by 1 base and the J gene end by 0 bases; junction bases not matched to a gene: 9. There are 18 residues in the CDR3. CDR3 sequence (DNA): TGCAGCGTTGAAGGGAGTCTAGCGGGAGGGCGGTACCAAGAGACCCAGTACTTC. As protein: CSVEGSLAGGRYQETQYF.

The chain couples TRBV10-3 to TRBJ2-1; TRBD2 is a possible D gene (6 bases). Deletions cut 4 bases from V and 1 base from J, with 8 bases between. Germline CDR1 ENHRY, CDR2 SYGVKD. This CDR3 region has 14 residues. The CDR3 DNA is TGTGCCATCAGTGGGCGGGGTTCCTACAATGAGCAGTTCTTC. Translating gives CAISGRGSYNEQFF.

V usage is TRBV18 and J usage is TRBJ1-5, with D uncertain. Germline-derived CDR1 and CDR2 are KGHSH and LQKENI. Trimming removed 3 bases from V and 5 bases from J, with 5 bases in between. CDR3 length: 12 residues. The CDR3 loop reads CASSPPDQPQHF. The CDR3 DNA reads TGTGCCAGCTCACCCCCCGATCAGCCCCAGCATTTT. The full variable domain, rest sourced from reference TRBV18 and TRBJ1-5, is NAGVMQNPRHLVRRRGQEARLRCSPMKGHSHVYWYRQLPEEGLKFMVYLQKENIIDESGMPKERFSAEFPKEGPSILRIQQVVRGDSAAYFCASSPPDQPQHFGDGTRLSIL.

CDR3 loop: CASSLGLADTDTQYF. The CDR3 DNA reads as TGTGCCAGCAGCCTGGGACTAGCGGACACAGATACGCAGTATTTT. This chain joins TRBV9 and TRBJ2-3, with 11 bases aligning to TRBD2. Germline trimming cut 4 bases from V and 2 bases from J; bases unmatched to any gene: 3. This CDR3 is 15 amino acids long. Germline-derived CDR1 and CDR2 are SGDLS and YYNGEE.

The chain is built from TRBV18 and TRBJ2-2; TRBD2 matches at 9 bases. V shed 6 bases, J shed 4 bases, and the junction held 15 bases outside the gene matches. The CDR3 is 18 residues long. Germline CDR1 is KGHSH and CDR2 is LQKENI. The CDR3 sequence: CASSPSAIAGVGTGELFF. DNA for the CDR3: TGTGCCAGCTCCCCATCGGCGATAGCGGGAGTGGGCACCGGGGAGCTGTTTTTT.

The gene calls are TRBV5-1 and TRBJ2-7, with D tentatively TRBD1 (6 bases). Germline V lookup: CDR1 SGHRS, CDR2 YFSETQ. CDR3 length: 15 residues. The ends were cut back, 1 base at V and 2 bases at J, with 13 bases in the middle. The CDR3 here is CASSLNRDTAYEQYF. CDR3 bases: TGCGCCAGCAGCTTGAACAGGGATACCGCCTACGAGCAGTACTTC.

This chain links TRBV30 with TRBJ2-7; no clear D. Germline V gives CDR1 GTSNPN, CDR2 SVGIG (reference sequence). This CDR3 spans 13 amino acids. V lost 4 bases to trimming and J lost 6 bases, with 16 bases between them. CDR3 in amino acids: CAWNTNPMSEQYF. The CDR3 bases are TGTGCCTGGAACACCAACCCCATGTCCGAGCAGTACTTC.

The genes are TRBV5-6 and TRBJ1-3, with D unclear. CDR1 and CDR2 (germline): SGHDT, YYEEEE. The CDR3 contains 14 residues. Trimming cost V 2 bases and J 8 bases, with 14 bases left between them. The CDR3 coding sequence is TGTGCCAGCAGCTTTAGTAGGGTCCTGGACACCATATATTTT. Translation gives CASSFSRVLDTIYF. The whole variable domain, filled in from reference TRBV5-6 and TRBJ1-3, reads DAGVTQSPTHLIKTRGQQVTLRCSPKSGHDTVSWYQQALGQGPQFIFQYYEEEERQRGNFPDRFSGHQFPNYSSELNVNALLLGDSALYLCASSFSRVLDTIYFGEGSWLTVV.

This clone has just one count. Mismatch with germline at one junction end may stem from a read error. The chain employs TRBV5-3 and TRBJ1-1, with TRBD1 matching 8 bases. TRBV5-3 is placed among ORFs of uncertain function. This CDR3 is 13 amino acids long. CDR3 region: CASSSTGGSEAFF. CDR3 DNA sequence: TGTGCCAGCAGCTCCACAGGGGGGTCTGAAGCTTTCTTT.

The chain carries TRBV19 and TRBJ2-7; 7 bases are a match to TRBD2. Germline V gene sequence: CDR1 LNHDA, CDR2 SQIVND (reference sequence). CDR3 size: 15 residues. J gave up 3 bases and V 4 bases, and 9 bases lay outside the gene matches. CDR3 amino acids: CASSTPGTISYEQYF. Written as DNA, the CDR3 is TGTGCCAGTAGTACCCCCGGGACTATCAGCTACGAGCAGTACTTC.